A selection of T cell receptor beta chains follows, all from one sample in a study of cytomegalovirus exposure and HLA in healthy donors. The data were produced by immunoSEQ multiplex PCR, yet TCRdb's version contains in-frame clones alone and is incomplete. Of 95,000 to 150,000 clones in the sample, approximately 80% were seen once. The sample comprised PBMCs. The source is a man aged 35-49 years in good health and CMV-seronegative. The CDR3 runs from the conserved cysteine through the conserved F or W. D genes are given only for firm matches. Only some rows state a clone size, as once, few, many or a class for expanded clones.

v_call: TRBV4-1
clone_size: NA
j_call: TRBJ1-3
d_call: TRBD1
cdr3_nt: TGCGCCAGCAGCCCAGAACAGGGGATGGCGAACACCATATATTTT
cdr3_aa: CASSPEQGMANTIYF

v_call: TRBV18
clone_size: NA
j_call: TRBJ2-5
d_call: TRBD1
cdr3_nt: TGTGCCAGCTCACCAAGGGACAGGGGACAAGAGACCCAGTACTTC
cdr3_aa: CASSPRDRGQETQYF

v_call: TRBV19
clone_size: NA
j_call: TRBJ1-6
d_call: NA
cdr3_nt: TGTGCCAGTAGTATTTCAGGGGTTGATTCACCCCTCCACTTT
cdr3_aa: CASSISGVDSPLHF

v_call: TRBV11-3
clone_size: NA
j_call: TRBJ1-2
d_call: NA
cdr3_nt: TGTGCCAGCAGCTTACAGGTGGGCAGGGTGCGGTATGGCTACACCTTC
cdr3_aa: CASSLQVGRVRYGYTF

v_call: TRBV7-9
clone_size: NA
j_call: TRBJ1-2
d_call: TRBD1
cdr3_nt: TGTGCCAGCACAGGGACAGACAACTATGGCTACACCTTC
cdr3_aa: CASTGTDNYGYTF

v_call: TRBV28
clone_size: NA
j_call: TRBJ1-4
d_call: NA
cdr3_nt: TGTGCCAGCAGTTTCTTGCAGGGTAACGGTAATGAAAAACTGTTTTTT
cdr3_aa: CASSFLQGNGNEKLFF

v_call: TRBV6-6
clone_size: NA
j_call: TRBJ1-3
d_call: TRBD1
cdr3_nt: TGTGCCAGCAGTTCTGGGGACAGGGGGCTTGGAAACACCATATATTTT
cdr3_aa: CASSSGDRGLGNTIYF

v_call: TRBV7-3
clone_size: few
j_call: TRBJ1-6
d_call: TRBD1
cdr3_nt: TGTGCCAGCAGTGGGACAGTAAATTCACCCCTCCACTTT
cdr3_aa: CASSGTVNSPLHF

v_call: TRBV28
clone_size: NA
j_call: TRBJ1-5
d_call: TRBD1
cdr3_nt: TGTGCCAGCAGTTTAAGGGCCCCCGGGCAGGGGGCATCTCAGCCCCAGCATTTT
cdr3_aa: CASSLRAPGQGASQPQHF

v_call: TRBV18
clone_size: NA
j_call: TRBJ1-1
d_call: TRBD1
cdr3_nt: TGTGCCAGCTCACCAATGCCGGTGGGACAGTTTAACACTGAAGCTTTCTTT
cdr3_aa: CASSPMPVGQFNTEAFF

v_call: TRBV5-8
clone_size: NA
j_call: TRBJ1-2
d_call: NA
cdr3_nt: TGTGCCAGCAGCTGGAGTGGACAGCCTTATGGCTACACCTTC
cdr3_aa: CASSWSGQPYGYTF

v_call: TRBV9
clone_size: NA
j_call: TRBJ2-5
d_call: NA
cdr3_nt: TGTGCCAGCTCGGAGGGGGCGTACCAAGAGACCCAGTACTTC
cdr3_aa: CASSEGAYQETQYF

v_call: TRBV9
clone_size: NA
j_call: TRBJ2-7
d_call: TRBD2
cdr3_nt: TGTGCCAGCAGCTTTGGGACTAACTCCTACGAGCAGTACTTC
cdr3_aa: CASSFGTNSYEQYF

v_call: TRBV10-1
clone_size: NA
j_call: TRBJ2-2
d_call: TRBD1
cdr3_nt: TGCGCCAGCAGTGGGTCTGACAGGGTAAATAACACTGGGGAGCTGTTTTTT
cdr3_aa: CASSGSDRVNNTGELFF

v_call: TRBV7-6
clone_size: NA
j_call: TRBJ2-7
d_call: TRBD1
cdr3_nt: TGTGCCAGCAGCTTAGGGTCAGGGGGAGCCGACGAGCAGTACTTC
cdr3_aa: CASSLGSGGADEQYF

v_call: TRBV10-3
clone_size: NA
j_call: TRBJ2-7
d_call: NA
cdr3_nt: TGTGCCATCAGTGATTTAATCGGCAGGGTCATGGACGAGCAGTACTTC
cdr3_aa: CAISDLIGRVMDEQYF

v_call: TRBV5-6
clone_size: NA
j_call: TRBJ1-5
d_call: TRBD1
cdr3_nt: TGTGCCAGCAGCTTGGGACAGGGCCGGCAGGATCAGCCCCAGCATTTT
cdr3_aa: CASSLGQGRQDQPQHF

v_call: TRBV11-1
clone_size: NA
j_call: TRBJ2-7
d_call: NA
cdr3_nt: TGTGCCAGCAGCCCCAGAACAGGGTCCTACGAGCAGTACTTC
cdr3_aa: CASSPRTGSYEQYF

v_call: TRBV10-3
clone_size: NA
j_call: TRBJ1-2
d_call: TRBD1
cdr3_nt: TGTGCCATCACCCGGGACAGGGTGGCTGGCTACACCTTC
cdr3_aa: CAITRDRVAGYTF

v_call: TRBV10-3
clone_size: NA
j_call: TRBJ2-7
d_call: TRBD2
cdr3_nt: TGTGCCATAGAGGGGGCTAGCGGGGGTTCCGAGCAGTACTTC
cdr3_aa: CAIEGASGGSEQYF

v_call: TRBV28
clone_size: NA
j_call: TRBJ2-7
d_call: NA
cdr3_nt: TGTGCCAGCACCCGGGCAGGGTCGCGTGGCGAGCAGTACTTC
cdr3_aa: CASTRAGSRGEQYF

v_call: TRBV7-2
clone_size: NA
j_call: TRBJ2-7
d_call: NA
cdr3_nt: TGTGCCAGCAGCTTAGACAGGGGAGGAGGGTACGAGCAGTACTTC
cdr3_aa: CASSLDRGGGYEQYF

v_call: TRBV5-1
clone_size: NA
j_call: TRBJ1-2
d_call: NA
cdr3_nt: TGCGCCAGCAGCTTTGAGGCAGGGGACTATGGCTACACCTTC
cdr3_aa: CASSFEAGDYGYTF

v_call: TRBV7-2
clone_size: NA
j_call: TRBJ1-6
d_call: TRBD1
cdr3_nt: TGTGCCAGTGGACAGGACCCAAATTCACCCCTCCACTTT
cdr3_aa: CASGQDPNSPLHF

v_call: TRBV5-5
clone_size: NA
j_call: TRBJ1-5
d_call: TRBD1
cdr3_nt: TGTGCCAGCAGCCATAGGACAGGGGCAGAGAATCAGCCCCAGCATTTT
cdr3_aa: CASSHRTGAENQPQHF

v_call: TRBV18
clone_size: NA
j_call: TRBJ2-3
d_call: NA
cdr3_nt: TGTGCCAGCTCACAGACTAGCACAGATACGCAGTATTTT
cdr3_aa: CASSQTSTDTQYF

v_call: TRBV6-1
clone_size: NA
j_call: TRBJ1-5
d_call: NA
cdr3_nt: TGTGCCAGCAAGATACAGGGAAGTGGAGATCAGCCCCAGCATTTT
cdr3_aa: CASKIQGSGDQPQHF

v_call: TRBV7-9
clone_size: NA
j_call: TRBJ2-3
d_call: TRBD1
cdr3_nt: TGTGCCAGCAGCTTCCCAGACAGGGGGACTTCTAGCACAGATACGCAGTATTTT
cdr3_aa: CASSFPDRGTSSTDTQYF

v_call: TRBV7-2
clone_size: NA
j_call: TRBJ2-1
d_call: NA
cdr3_nt: TGTGCCAGCAGCCTCCAGGGGTATGAGCAGTTCTTC
cdr3_aa: CASSLQGYEQFF

v_call: TRBV18
clone_size: NA
j_call: TRBJ1-1
d_call: NA
cdr3_nt: TGTGCCAGCTCACCAAGTGGCAGTCTGAACACTGAAGCTTTCTTT
cdr3_aa: CASSPSGSLNTEAFF

v_call: TRBV11-2
clone_size: few
j_call: TRBJ2-7
d_call: TRBD1
cdr3_nt: TGTGCCAGCAGCCCGTGGGACAGAGCCTACGAGCAGTACTTC
cdr3_aa: CASSPWDRAYEQYF